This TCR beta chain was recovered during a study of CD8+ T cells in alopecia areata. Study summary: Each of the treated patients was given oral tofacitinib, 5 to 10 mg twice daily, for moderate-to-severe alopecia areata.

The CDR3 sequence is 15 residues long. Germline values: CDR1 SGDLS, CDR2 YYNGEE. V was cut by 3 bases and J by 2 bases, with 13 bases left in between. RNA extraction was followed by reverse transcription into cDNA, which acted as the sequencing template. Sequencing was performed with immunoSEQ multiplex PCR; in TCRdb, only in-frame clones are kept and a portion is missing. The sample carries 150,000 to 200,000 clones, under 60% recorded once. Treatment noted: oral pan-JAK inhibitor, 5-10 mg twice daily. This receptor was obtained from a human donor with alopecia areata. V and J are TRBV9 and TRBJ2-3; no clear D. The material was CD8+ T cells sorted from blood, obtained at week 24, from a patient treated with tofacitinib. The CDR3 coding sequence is TGTGCCAGCAGCGGGCTTAAGCCCCCCACAGATACGCAGTATTTT. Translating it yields CASSGLKPPTDTQYF. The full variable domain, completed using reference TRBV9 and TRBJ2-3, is DSGVTQTPKHLITATGQRVTLRCSPRSGDLSVYWYQQSLDQGLQFLIQYYNGEERAKGNILERFSAQQFPDLHSELNLSSLELGDSALYFCASSGLKPPTDTQYFGPGTRLTVL.